The subject of this entry is one T cell receptor beta chain. Its antigen is not known. Donors in the study were healthy people who gave bone marrow. 13 Jbeta primers and 60 Vbeta primers were used for the PCR. Sequencing was performed with immunoSEQ multiplex PCR; in TCRdb, only in-frame clones are kept and a portion is missing. The sample holds 210,000 or so clones; 70% to 85% are singletons and the top ten take about 2.5%. This specimen belongs to a study of cytomegalovirus exposure and HLA in healthy donors. Study-wide findings and caveats: Sequencing likely generated an artifact that appeared as a cluster of highly shared sequence variants. Later on, an analysis found that several of the most significant clusters appeared to be linked to common viral pathogens, which included parvovirus B19. Reportedly, cytomegalovirus status was diagnosed with high sensitivity and specificity.

This CDR3 is built from 12 residues. The V segment lost 5 bases and the J segment 5 bases; nucleotides outside the gene matches: 5. Germline lookup yields CDR1 SQVTM and CDR2 ANQGSEA. The sequenced material came from PBMCs. The chain employs TRBV29-1 and TRBJ1-1; 7 bases agree with TRBD1. The receptor's source is a woman aged 60-75 years in good health and CMV-seropositive. The CDR3: CSVSRGRTEAFF. The CDR3, as DNA: TGCAGCGTTAGTAGGGGGCGGACTGAAGCTTTCTTT.